The table lists the clone carrying this T cell receptor beta chain with a few counts. Antigen specificity is unknown. A read error may explain this, as a much larger clone is one base away. The data were taken from a study of prognosis after radiotherapy for stage I lung cancer. Multiplex PCR, run in two rounds, amplified TCR beta CDR3 from genomic DNA. Initially, in first-round PCR, primers specific to each TRBV and TRBJ gene were used. MiXCR, run by TCRdb on the multiplex PCR reads, gives a single entry per CDR3 protein. This repertoire shows about 59,000 distinct CDR3 sequences, 26% found once; its top ten account for under 10%. Findings and caveats of the study: Following stereotactic body radiation therapy, patients who went on to develop distant metastases had lower Shannon entropy. Usage of the TRBV and TRBJ genes (in patients with versus without metastases) was reportedly different. Following stereotactic body radiation therapy, unique TCR clone counts fell, with a median of 10,088 versus 6,861.

CDR3 length: 16 residues. Germline lookup yields CDR1 ENHRY and CDR2 SYGVKD. V was pared by 4 bases and J by 1 base, with 16 bases between. This sequence was found in a donor over 45 with non-small cell lung cancer. The V and J genes are TRBV10-3 and TRBJ1-2; D perhaps matches TRBD1 (6 bases). Sequencing used PBMCs, obtained before or after stereotactic body radiation therapy (not recorded which). The CDR3 sequence is CAISGQVRAHNYGYTF. CDR3 DNA sequence: TGTGCCATCAGTGGACAGGTCAGGGCTCATAACTATGGCTACACCTTC.